Shown below are 14 T cell receptor beta chains from a single sample sequenced in a study of blood T cells in healthy people across ages. The use of a sample-barcoded 5' primer and a J-beta primer mix characterized a second PCR of about 7 to 12 cycles. TCRdb reprocessed the 5' RACE reads with MiXCR, giving one entry per CDR3 protein. The sample yields nearly 800,000 distinct CDR3 sequences, approximately 53% seen once. Specimen: blood. The receptors come from a man aged 40-55 years in good health.

About this clonotype itself: One end of the junction does not line up with germline, which may come from a read error. The chain couples TRBV28 to TRBJ1-1, with a tentative D call TRBD1 (6 bases). The CDR3 runs 14 residues. Looked up from germline, CDR1 is MDHEN and CDR2 is SYDVKM. The CDR3 spells CASPNRVKSTEAFF. CDR3 nucleotide sequence: TGCGCCAGCCCAAACAGGGTTAAAAGCACTGAAGCTTTCTTT.

This sequence joins TRBV7-3 and TRBJ2-1; no firm D call. CDR1 and CDR2 from the germline V gene are SGHTA and FQGTGA. Trimming removed 4 bases at V and 6 bases at J, with 16 bases between. This CDR3 contains 15 residues. The CDR3 DNA is TGTGCCAGCAGCTCACAGCTAGGGCAGCCCAATGAGCAGTTCTTC. This translates into CASSSQLGQPNEQFF.

This chain uses TRBV24-1 with TRBJ2-1; 8 nucleotides align to TRBD1. V gave up 9 bases and J gave up 7 bases; unmatched junction bases: 22. Germline lookup yields CDR1 KGHDR and CDR2 SFDVKD. The CDR3 is 18 residues long. CDR3 nucleotide sequence: TGTGCCACCGGTCAGGGGGCGGCTAGCTCCTCCCAATGGAATGAGCAGTTCTTC. Translated, it gives CATGQGAASSSQWNEQFF.

Turning to this clonotype: A much larger clone lies a single base off, so this may be a read error. The CDR3 DNA sequence: TGTGCCAGCAGCTCGTTAGTCGAGCAGTACTTC. Translated: CASSSLVEQYF. This sequence joins TRBV7-9 and TRBJ2-7; D remains ambiguous. CDR3 length: 11 amino acids. Trimming took 4 bases from V and 6 from J, leaving 7 bases between them. From germline, CDR1 is SEHNR and CDR2 FQNEAQ (reference sequence).

The rearrangement links TRBV12-5 to TRBJ2-7, with 10 bases identical to TRBD1. This CDR3 comprises 18 residues. Germline V gives CDR1 LGHNT, CDR2 FRNRAP. V shed 6 bases, J shed 7 bases, and the junction held 21 bases outside the gene matches. The DNA for the CDR3 is TGTGCTAGTGGCCAGGGACAGGGGTTCGGAAGTCTATACAATGAGCAGTACTTC. Its translation is CASGQGQGFGSLYNEQYF.

This chain uses TRBV5-1 with TRBJ1-6, with 9 positions matching TRBD1. The CDR3 has 14 residues. V gave up 7 bases and J gave up 9 bases; unmatched junction bases: 8. Germline loops: CDR1 SGHRS, CDR2 YFSETQ. Here the CDR3 reads CASYPGQGGSPLHF. The CDR3 DNA reads as TGCGCCAGCTACCCGGGACAGGGAGGTTCACCCCTCCACTTT. Filled out from reference TRBV5-1 and TRBJ1-6, the complete variable domain reads KAGVTQTPRYLIKTRGQQVTLSCSPISGHRSVSWYQQTPGQGLQFLFEYFSETQRNKGNFPGRFSGRQFSNSRSEMNVSTLELGDSALYLCASYPGQGGSPLHFGNGTRLTVT.

J is TRBJ2-3 and V is TRBV29-1; D ambiguous. The V and J ends lost 2 bases and 6 bases respectively, with 12 bases between them. The CDR3 runs to 13 residues. The germline V gene has CDR1 SQVTM and CDR2 ANQGSEA. Written as DNA, the CDR3 is TGCAGCGTTGAACCGGTCGGTTGGGATACGCAGTATTTT. Translated: CSVEPVGWDTQYF.

The chain employs TRBV20-1 and TRBJ2-7; possible D gene TRBD2, 5 bases. CDR3 length: 14 residues. Trimming took 5 bases from V and 2 from J, leaving 16 bases between them. In germline, CDR1 is DFQATT, CDR2 SNEGSKA (reference sequence). Here the CDR3 reads CSAGFSGSPYEQYF. CDR3 nucleotides: TGCAGTGCTGGATTCAGCGGCAGCCCCTACGAGCAGTACTTC.

The genes are TRBV13 and TRBJ2-3, with unresolved D. Germline CDR1 reads PRHDT; CDR2 reads FYEKMQ (reference sequence). CDR3 length equals 13 residues. Trimming took off 5 bases at V and 6 bases at J, with 12 bases between the two ends. The DNA of the CDR3 is TGTGCCAGCAGCATATCCAGGACCGATACGCAGTATTTT. Its protein product is CASSISRTDTQYF.

This clonotype came up once. The V gene is TRBV7-2, the J gene TRBJ2-3, with 7 bases that match TRBD1. The trim removed 4 bases at V and 10 bases at J, leaving 20 bases unmatched. The CDR3 contains 17 residues. Per the germline V gene, CDR1 is SGHTA and CDR2 is FQGNSA. The CDR3 is CASSSLVRDSRSCAQYF. CDR3 DNA sequence: TGTGCCAGCAGCTCTCTAGTCCGGGACAGCCGATCATGTGCGCAGTATTTT.

This clonotype was detected only a few times. The chain employs TRBV29-1 and TRBJ2-1, with unresolved D. The CDR3 is 12 residues long. Germline values: CDR1 SQVTM, CDR2 ANQGSEA. The ends were cut back, 1 base at V and 9 bases at J, with 10 bases in the middle. The CDR3 DNA reads TGCAGCGTTGAAGTGGGTGCTACTGAGCAGTTCTTC. It codes for CSVEVGATEQFF.

The chain employs TRBV12-3 or TRBV12-4 and TRBJ2-7, with TRBD2 matching over 13 bases. The CDR3 length is 15 residues. Losses at the gene ends were 4 bases for V and 12 bases for J; bases not matched to a gene: 12. Here the CDR3 DNA reads TGTGCCAGCAGTTCCCCCGGGACTAGCGGGGAGGTGGGGTACTTC. This codes for CASSSPGTSGEVGYF.

The CDR3 spells CASSPDRGSMSSYNEQFF. DNA of the CDR3: TGCGCCAGCAGCCCGGACAGGGGTAGCATGAGCTCCTACAATGAGCAGTTCTTC. The chain combines TRBV4-1 with TRBJ2-1; 9 bases match TRBD1. The CDR3 extends over 18 amino acids. J was trimmed by 0 bases and V by 4 bases; bases with no gene match: 10. Germline V lookup: CDR1 MGHRA, CDR2 YSYEKL.

The V and J genes are TRBV6-2 or TRBV6-3 and TRBJ2-3, with 7 nucleotides matching TRBD1. This CDR3 has 15 amino acids. CDR1 is MNHEY, CDR2 SVGEGT, per germline. Trimming at V came to 6 bases and at J to 4 bases, leaving 10 bases not matched to a gene. The CDR3 nucleotides are TGTGCCAGCAGCCCACACCCGACAGGGTCAGATACGCAGTATTTT. Translation: CASSPHPTGSDTQYF.